What follows are 26 T cell receptor beta chains derived from one specimen sequenced in a study of Graves' ophthalmopathy and Graves' hyperthyroidism. RNA transcripts provided the template for amplifying TCR beta CDR3 regions. An initial RT-PCR round employing HTBI primers preceded a second-round multiplex PCR. TCRdb ran MiXCR on the multiplex PCR reads and lists one entry per CDR3 protein. The sample lists approximately 1.2 million distinct CDR3 sequences, 35% to 40% occurring once. The sample comprised peripheral blood or thyroid tissue (not recorded which). The receptors originated from an adult man with Graves' hyperthyroidism.

The CDR3 loop is CSVRGLGGTEAFF. The CDR3 DNA sequence: TGCAGCGTTAGGGGTTTGGGTGGCACTGAAGCTTTCTTT. This chain uses TRBV29-1 with TRBJ1-1; a weak D match, TRBD1 (5 bases). The length of the CDR3 is 13 residues. CDR1 and CDR2 (germline): SQVTM, ANQGSEA. Trimming left V 5 bases short and J 4 bases short, with 14 bases between.

In its sample, this clonotype was seen many times. J is TRBJ2-6 and V is TRBV9, with a weak D call TRBD2 (5 bases). The V gene lost 4 bases and the J gene lost 0 bases, with 11 bases spanning the gap. Per the germline V gene, CDR1 is SGDLS and CDR2 is YYNGEE. The CDR3 totals 16 residues. CDR3 residues: CASSPSGISGANVLTF. Written as DNA, the CDR3 is TGTGCCAGCAGCCCATCCGGGATCTCTGGGGCCAACGTCCTGACTTTC.

The chain recombines TRBV5-1 with TRBJ2-7; either TRBD1 or TRBD2 may supply D (5 bases each). V was pared by 0 bases and J by 0 bases, with 10 bases between. Germline lookup yields CDR1 SGHRS and CDR2 YFSETQ. CDR3 length: 15 residues. CDR3 nucleotide sequence: TGCGCCAGCAGCTTGGGGGACGATGCCTCCTACGAGCAGTACTTC. Protein sequence: CASSLGDDASYEQYF.

This clonotype was detected many times. V usage is TRBV7-8 and J usage is TRBJ2-5; D might be TRBD1 (6 bases). The CDR3 extends over 14 amino acids. V dropped 6 bases and J dropped 1 base, with 12 bases sitting between them. The V gene's germline CDR1 is SGHVS and CDR2 FQNEAQ. The CDR3 loop is CASRPGHFQETQYF. Here the CDR3 DNA reads TGTGCCAGCAGGCCGGGACATTTCCAAGAGACCCAGTACTTC. Combining the CDR3 with reference TRBV7-8 and TRBJ2-5 gives the whole variable domain GAGVSQSPRYKVAKRGQDVALRCDPISGHVSLFWYQQALGQGPEFLTYFQNEAQLDKSGLPSDRFFAERPEGSVSTLKIQRTQQEDSAVYLCASRPGHFQETQYFGPGTRLLVL.

This clonotype has a count of ten or more. The chain has TRBV29-1 and TRBJ1-1; D gene uncertain. The V gene's germline CDR1 is SQVTM and CDR2 ANQGSEA. Trimming removed 5 bases from V and 1 base from J, with 8 bases in between. This CDR3 spans 12 amino acids. CDR3 sequence reads: CSVSLGNTEAFF. The CDR3 nucleotides read TGCAGCGTTTCCTTGGGGAACACTGAAGCTTTCTTT.

The CDR3 reads CASSQGDRLADYEQYF. The CDR3 DNA reads TGCGCCAGCAGCCAAGGGGACAGGTTAGCGGACTACGAGCAGTACTTC. The V gene is TRBV4-3, the J gene TRBJ2-7; 8 nucleotides match TRBD1. V lost 1 base and J lost 3; bases outside the gene matches: 8. The CDR3 totals 16 residues. Germline V gives CDR1 LGHNA, CDR2 YSLEER.

The chain carries TRBV6-5 and TRBJ2-7; TRBD2 matches 8 bases. Germline V CDR1 and CDR2: MNHEY, SVGAGI. CDR3 length equals 17 residues. The junction had 7 bases not matched to a gene; V was cut back by 0 bases and J by 0 bases. Here the CDR3 DNA reads TGTGCCAGCAGTTACTCAAGATCACTAGCGGACTCCTACGAGCAGTACTTC. This gives the protein CASSYSRSLADSYEQYF.

This clonotype was observed a handful of times. This chain uses TRBV10-2 with TRBJ1-2; 10 bases agree with TRBD1. Trimming removed 2 bases from V and 7 bases from J; junction bases left unmatched: 10. Germline V CDR1 and CDR2: WSHSY, SAAADI. The CDR3 consists of 16 residues. The DNA for the CDR3 is TGCGCCAGCAGTGAGCCAAGACAGGGGGCTGTCGGTGGCTACACCTTC. Its translation: CASSEPRQGAVGGYTF.

In its sample, this clonotype was seen many times. This sequence joins TRBV19 and TRBJ1-1; D is ambiguous. CDR1 and CDR2 from the germline V gene are LNHDA and SQIVND (reference sequence). The CDR3 extends over 14 amino acids. V was cut by 5 bases and J by 0 bases, with 10 bases left in between. CDR3 nucleotide sequence: TGTGCCAGTAGTTCCTCCCTGTTGAACACTGAAGCTTTCTTT. This codes for CASSSSLLNTEAFF. Combining the CDR3 with reference TRBV19 and TRBJ1-1 gives the whole variable domain DGGITQSPKYLFRKEGQNVTLSCEQNLNHDAMYWYRQDPGQGLRLIYYSQIVNDFQKGDIAEGYSVSREKKESFPLTVTSAQKNPTAFYLCASSSSLLNTEAFFGQGTRLTVV.

This clonotype has just one count. Possible read error: a much larger clone is one base away. The chain carries TRBV5-1 and TRBJ2-7; unclear D gene. Germline values: CDR1 SGHRS, CDR2 YFSETQ. CDR3 size: 14 residues. V was shortened by 0 bases and J by 2 bases, with 9 bases between the two germline ends. The CDR3 is CASSLASLAYEQYF. For the CDR3, the DNA is TGCGCCAGCAGCTTGGCCTCCCTTGCCTACGAGCAGTACTTC.

The chain links TRBV20-1 to TRBJ2-5; 7 nucleotides align to TRBD1. This CDR3 spans 12 amino acids. The junction had 3 bases not matched to a gene; V was cut back by 3 bases and J by 5 bases. Germline values: CDR1 DFQATT, CDR2 SNEGSKA (reference sequence). The CDR3 here is CSARTGPETQYF. The CDR3 DNA follows: TGCAGTGCTAGGACAGGGCCCGAGACCCAGTACTTC.

This clonotype has just a few counts. A much larger clone lies one base from this, so it may be a read error. The CDR3 bases are TGTGCCAGCGGAGCGTCAGGGGGCAACAATGGCTACACCTTC. This translates into CASGASGGNNGYTF. V is TRBV6-1 and J is TRBJ1-2; 8 bases fit TRBD1. After removal of 8 bases from V and 6 bases from J, the junction contained 11 bases not matched to a gene. The CDR3 has 14 residues. Germline V gene lookup returns CDR1 MNHNS and CDR2 SASEGT.

This clonotype was picked up a small number of times. V gene TRBV6-5 combines with J gene TRBJ2-7; 8 nucleotides match TRBD2. The CDR3 runs to 16 residues. V shed 6 bases, J shed 2 bases, and the junction held 12 bases outside the gene matches. Germline CDR1 and CDR2: MNHEY and SVGAGI. The CDR3 reads CASRPPRGAGAYEQYF. Written as DNA, the CDR3 is TGTGCCAGCAGACCACCCCGTGGAGCGGGAGCCTACGAGCAGTACTTC.

The rearrangement joins TRBV4-3 to TRBJ2-7, with 9 nucleotides matching TRBD2. The CDR3 is 15 residues long. Trimming removed 0 bases from V and 3 bases from J; junction bases left unmatched: 3. Per the germline V gene, CDR1 is LGHNA and CDR2 is YSLEER. This chain's CDR3 is CASSQDPSGNYEQYF. DNA for the CDR3: TGCGCCAGCAGCCAAGACCCTAGCGGGAACTACGAGCAGTACTTC.

This clonotype is a singleton in its sample. The chain employs TRBV6-5 and TRBJ2-7; D might be TRBD1 (6 bases). CDR1 and CDR2 (germline): MNHEY, SVGAGI. This CDR3 has 12 amino acids. The V end was cut by 7 bases, the J end by 6 bases, with 13 bases between. The CDR3 nucleotides are TGTGCCAGCAAGGCCACAGGGATCGAGCAGTACTTC. It yields the protein CASKATGIEQYF.

This clonotype has ten or more counts. The V and J genes are TRBV13 and TRBJ2-2, with TRBD1 identical over 8 bases. V dropped 4 bases and J dropped 1; count of bases not matched to a gene: 2. Germline-derived CDR1 and CDR2 are PRHDT and FYEKMQ (reference sequence). The length of the CDR3 is 15 residues. The CDR3 reads CASSYGQGNTGELFF. The CDR3 nucleotides are TGTGCCAGCAGCTACGGACAGGGGAACACCGGGGAGCTGTTTTTT.

In this sample, this clonotype turned up many times. V is TRBV10-1 and J is TRBJ2-7, with 8 bases that match TRBD1. CDR1 WNHNN and CDR2 SYGVQD come from the germline V gene (reference sequence). The V and J ends lost 2 bases and 0 bases, in that order; junction bases with no gene match: 3. CDR3 length equals 15 residues. CDR3 DNA sequence: TGCGCCAGCAGTGAGACAGGGGGTAACTCCTACGAGCAGTACTTC. It is translated as CASSETGGNSYEQYF.

This clonotype was detected many times. V and J are TRBV24-1 and TRBJ2-7; 9 bases line up with TRBD1. Germline V lookup: CDR1 KGHDR, CDR2 SFDVKD. The CDR3 spans 14 residues. J lost 3 bases, V lost 5 bases, and 4 bases had no gene match. The DNA of the CDR3 is TGTGCCACCAGTGGGAAGACAGGGGGCTACGAGCAGTACTTC. This gives the protein CATSGKTGGYEQYF.

This clonotype was observed a handful of times. This chain joins TRBV5-1 and TRBJ1-2; unclear D gene. CDR3 length: 13 amino acids. Deletions cut 0 bases from V and 8 bases from J, with 11 bases between. Germline V lookup: CDR1 SGHRS, CDR2 YFSETQ. The CDR3 nucleotides are TGCGCCAGCAGCTTGGAGGCCCTGGGGGGCTACACCTTC. Protein: CASSLEALGGYTF.

The rearrangement uses TRBV29-1 and TRBJ2-3, with 11 bases lining up with TRBD2. V gave up 4 bases and J gave up 6 bases; unmatched junction bases: 6. The CDR3 extends over 14 amino acids. Per germline, CDR1 SQVTM and CDR2 ANQGSEA. CDR3 nucleotide sequence: TGCAGCGTTGGGGCCAGACTAGCGGGGGATACGCAGTATTTT. This translates into CSVGARLAGDTQYF.

The chain recombines TRBV7-2 with TRBJ2-5, with TRBD2 matching 12 bases. V lost 6 bases to trimming and J lost 5 bases; unmatched junction nucleotides: 7. This CDR3 is built from 15 residues. From germline, CDR1 is SGHTA and CDR2 FQGNSA. DNA of the CDR3: TGTGCCAGCAGGAGACTAGCGGGAGTTTGGGAGACCCAGTACTTC. Its translation is CASRRLAGVWETQYF.

A few counts support this clonotype. This sequence joins TRBV28 and TRBJ1-2; 8 nucleotides match TRBD1. Losses at the gene ends were 5 bases for V and 7 bases for J; bases not matched to a gene: 12. CDR1 is MDHEN, CDR2 SYDVKM, per germline. This CDR3 comprises 15 residues. The CDR3 spells CASSLPVRGRSGYTF. The CDR3 DNA is TGTGCCAGCAGTCTTCCTGTCAGGGGGCGTAGTGGCTACACCTTC.

This chain links TRBV12-3 or TRBV12-4 with TRBJ2-7; 8 bases are shared with TRBD2. CDR3 length: 15 residues. Germline trimming cut 9 bases from V and 7 bases from J; bases unmatched to any gene: 17. As DNA, the CDR3 is TGTGCCAGTCATAAAGCGGGAGAAGGCACGGGTGAGCAGTACTTC. It is translated as CASHKAGEGTGEQYF.

The chain combines TRBV24-1 with TRBJ2-3, with 7 positions matching TRBD2. The germline gives CDR1 KGHDR, CDR2 SFDVKD. The length of the CDR3 is 14 residues. With 9 bases clipped from V and 3 bases from J, the junction kept 8 bases outside the gene matches. The CDR3 here is CATPGRFETDTQYF. The CDR3 coding sequence is TGTGCCACCCCCGGGAGGTTCGAGACAGATACGCAGTATTTT.

A single count supports this clonotype. It is likely a read error, because the conserved phenylalanine at the end of the CDR3 is missing. This rearrangement joins TRBV12-3 or TRBV12-4 to TRBJ1-1; D uncertain. Deletions cut 3 bases from V and 0 bases from J, with 5 bases between. This CDR3 has 13 amino acids. The CDR3 DNA sequence: TGTGCCAGCAGTTTTTCCGTGAACACTGAAGCTTTCGTT. Its protein product is CASSFSVNTEAFV.

This clonotype was seen only a few times. The gene calls are TRBV7-2 and TRBJ2-1; 9 nucleotides agree with TRBD1. The J call is in doubt because the DNA end fits TRBJ2-4 better. The germline V gene encodes CDR1 SGHTA and CDR2 FQGNSA. This CDR3 is 17 amino acids long. The CDR3 sequence is CASSPQGTGTMGDIQYF. In nucleotides, the CDR3 is TGTGCCAGCAGCCCACAGGGGACAGGGACTATGGGAGACATTCAGTACTTC.